This T cell receptor beta chain is from a study of blood T cell repertoires in COVID-19. Seattle's enrolled individuals joined amid active infection and were then monitored longitudinally. This CDR3 has 12 residues. Germline loops: CDR1 SSHAT, CDR2 FNYEAQ (reference sequence). V was pared by 11 bases and J by 5 bases, with 15 bases between. In the source study's methods: It was from reference gene primer amplification that nucleated cell counts were estimated. Measured with immunoSEQ multiplex PCR; TCRdb has only the in-frame clones, and not every one. The DNA was the basis for D and trimming; V, J and clone size are from that table. The table includes 200,000 to 300,000 clones, 85% to 95% detected once.

Sequenced: peripheral blood. The rearrangement joins TRBV7-7 to TRBJ2-5, with TRBD2 as a possible D gene (6 bases). The clonotype originates from a man aged 25 to 40 with COVID-19, enrolled during active disease. The CDR3 protein is CASRGSSETQYF. CDR3 nucleotides: TGTGCCTCTCGGGGGAGCTCGGAGACCCAGTACTTC. The whole variable domain, remainder taken from reference TRBV7-7 and TRBJ2-5, is GAGVSQSPRYKVTKRGQDVTLRCDPISSHATLYWYQQALGQGPEFLTYFNYEAQPDKSGLPSDRFSAERPEGSISTLTIQRTEQRDSAMYRCASRGSSETQYFGPGTRLLVL.